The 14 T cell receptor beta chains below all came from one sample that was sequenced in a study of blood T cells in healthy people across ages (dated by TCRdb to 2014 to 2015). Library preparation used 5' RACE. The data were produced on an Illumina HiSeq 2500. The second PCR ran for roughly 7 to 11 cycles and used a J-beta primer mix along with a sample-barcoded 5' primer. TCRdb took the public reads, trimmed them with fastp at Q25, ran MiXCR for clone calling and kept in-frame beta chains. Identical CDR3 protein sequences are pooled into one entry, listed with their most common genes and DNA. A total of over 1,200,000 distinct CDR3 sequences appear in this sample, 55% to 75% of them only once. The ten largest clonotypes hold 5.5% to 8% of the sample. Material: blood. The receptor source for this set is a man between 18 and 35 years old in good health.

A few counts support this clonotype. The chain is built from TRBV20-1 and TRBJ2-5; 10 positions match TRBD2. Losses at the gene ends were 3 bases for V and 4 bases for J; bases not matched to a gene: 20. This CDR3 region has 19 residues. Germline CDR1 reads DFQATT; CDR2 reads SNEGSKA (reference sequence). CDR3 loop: CSASSEKSGAGGPSETQYF. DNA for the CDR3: TGCAGTGCTAGTTCGGAAAAGTCGGGAGCGGGAGGGCCGTCAGAGACCCAGTACTTC.

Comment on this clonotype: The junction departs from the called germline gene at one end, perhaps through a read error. CDR3 amino acids: CASNVGVGANTDTQYF. The DNA for the CDR3 is TGTGCCAGCAACGTAGGGGTGGGAGCCAATACAGATACGCAGTATTTT. The chain links TRBV9 to TRBJ2-3; D could derive from TRBD1 or TRBD2 (5 bases each). The CDR3 consists of 16 residues. Germline loops: CDR1 SGDLS, CDR2 YYNGEE.

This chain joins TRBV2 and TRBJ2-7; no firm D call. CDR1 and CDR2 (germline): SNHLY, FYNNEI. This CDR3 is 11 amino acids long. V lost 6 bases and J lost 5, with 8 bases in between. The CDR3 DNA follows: TGTGCCAGCAGCGCCACCCACGAGCAGTACTTC. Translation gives CASSATHEQYF.

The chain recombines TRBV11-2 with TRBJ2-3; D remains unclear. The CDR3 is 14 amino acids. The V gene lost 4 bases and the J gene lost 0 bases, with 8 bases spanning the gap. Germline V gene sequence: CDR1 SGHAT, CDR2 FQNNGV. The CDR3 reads CASSWALSTDTQYF. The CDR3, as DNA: TGTGCCAGCAGCTGGGCCCTCAGCACAGATACGCAGTATTTT.

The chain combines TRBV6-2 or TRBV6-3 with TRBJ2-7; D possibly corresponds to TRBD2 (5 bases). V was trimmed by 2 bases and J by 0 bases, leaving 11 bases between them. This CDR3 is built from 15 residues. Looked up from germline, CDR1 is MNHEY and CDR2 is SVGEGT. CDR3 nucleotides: TGTGCCAGCAGTTACAATTGGACTGCCTCCTACGAGCAGTACTTC. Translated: CASSYNWTASYEQYF.

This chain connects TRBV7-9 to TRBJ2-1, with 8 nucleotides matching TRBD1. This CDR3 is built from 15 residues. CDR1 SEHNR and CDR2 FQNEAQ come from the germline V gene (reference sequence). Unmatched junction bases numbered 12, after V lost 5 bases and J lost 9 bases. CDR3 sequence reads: CASSPTGGEGSEQFF. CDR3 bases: TGTGCCAGCAGCCCAACAGGGGGAGAGGGGAGTGAGCAGTTCTTC.

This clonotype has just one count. CDR3 DNA sequence: TGTGCCAGCATGAGAGATTATGGCTACACCTTC. It is translated as CASMRDYGYTF. This chain joins TRBV28 and TRBJ1-2; D not certain. V lost 7 bases and J lost 5, with 8 bases in between. This CDR3 has 11 amino acids. Per the germline V gene, CDR1 is MDHEN and CDR2 is SYDVKM.

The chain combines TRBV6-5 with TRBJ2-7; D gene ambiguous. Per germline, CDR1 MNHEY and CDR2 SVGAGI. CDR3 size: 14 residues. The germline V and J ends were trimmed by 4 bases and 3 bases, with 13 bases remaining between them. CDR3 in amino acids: CASSFGTSIYEQYF. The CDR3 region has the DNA TGTGCCAGCAGTTTCGGTACGTCGATCTACGAGCAGTACTTC.

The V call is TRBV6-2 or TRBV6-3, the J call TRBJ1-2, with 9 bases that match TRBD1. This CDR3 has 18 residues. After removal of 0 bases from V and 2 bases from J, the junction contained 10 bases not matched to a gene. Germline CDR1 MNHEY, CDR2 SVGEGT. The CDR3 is CASSYSGTGRGENYGYTF. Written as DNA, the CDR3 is TGTGCCAGCAGTTACTCGGGGACAGGGCGAGGTGAAAACTATGGCTACACCTTC.

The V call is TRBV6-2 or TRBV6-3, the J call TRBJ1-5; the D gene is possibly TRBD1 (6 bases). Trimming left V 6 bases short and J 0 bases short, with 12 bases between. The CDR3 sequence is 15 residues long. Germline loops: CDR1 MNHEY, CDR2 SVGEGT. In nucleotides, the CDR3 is TGTGCCAGCAGCCGACAGGCCTATAGCAATCAGCCCCAGCATTTT. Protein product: CASSRQAYSNQPQHF.

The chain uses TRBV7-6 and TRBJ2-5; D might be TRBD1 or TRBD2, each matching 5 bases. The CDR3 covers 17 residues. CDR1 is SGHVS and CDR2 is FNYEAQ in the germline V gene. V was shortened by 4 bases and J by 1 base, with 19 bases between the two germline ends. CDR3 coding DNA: TGTGCCAGCAGCTCCCCCCTCGGGACGGCGACCCAAGAGACCCAGTACTTC. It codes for CASSSPLGTATQETQYF.

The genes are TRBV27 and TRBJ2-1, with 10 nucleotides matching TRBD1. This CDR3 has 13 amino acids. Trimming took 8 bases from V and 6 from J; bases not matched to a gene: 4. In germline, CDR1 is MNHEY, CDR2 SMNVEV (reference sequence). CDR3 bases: TGTGCCAGCTCCGGGACAGGGGCCAATGAGCAGTTCTTC. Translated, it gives CASSGTGANEQFF.

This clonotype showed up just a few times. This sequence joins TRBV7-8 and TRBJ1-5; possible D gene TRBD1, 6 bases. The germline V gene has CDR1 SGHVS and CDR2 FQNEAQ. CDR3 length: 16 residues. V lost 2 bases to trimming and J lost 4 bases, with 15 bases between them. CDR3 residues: CASSLNLGGGNQPQHF. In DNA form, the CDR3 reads TGTGCCAGCAGCTTAAACTTAGGGGGTGGTAATCAGCCCCAGCATTTT.

CDR3 DNA sequence: TGCAGTGCTAGAGATCTGGGCAGGTCCACAGATACGCAGTATTTT. It specifies CSARDLGRSTDTQYF. The V call is TRBV20-1, the J call TRBJ2-3; no reliable D call. The CDR3 has 15 residues. Germline assignment: CDR1 DFQATT and CDR2 SNEGSKA (reference sequence). With 0 bases removed from V and 2 bases from J, the gap between germline ends came to 12 bases.